This T cell receptor beta chain stems from a study of T cells in Graves' hyperthyroidism and ophthalmopathy. Study-level points and caveats: Blood held most thyroid clonotypes expanded above 0.001 frequency. The model identified upcoming ophthalmopathy a median roughly 6 months ahead of onset.

V dropped 2 bases and J dropped 4; count of bases not matched to a gene: 3. The CDR3 runs to 14 residues. From germline, CDR1 is ENHRY and CDR2 SYGVKD. This clonotype occurred many times. Antigen unknown. Amplification yielded TCR beta CDR3 regions, with RNA transcripts as the source. HTBI primers drove first-round RT-PCR of the TCR CDR3. TCRdb re-called the multiplex PCR reads through MiXCR, storing one row per CDR3 protein. The repertoire holds around 520,000 distinct CDR3 sequences, with approximately 15% as singletons. Each diagnosis drew on symptoms, thyroxine, TRAb, thyroid ultrasound and orbital computed tomography findings.

Sequences were obtained from blood. The source of this sequence is a woman aged 18-35 years with Graves' hyperthyroidism. V gene TRBV10-3 combines with J gene TRBJ2-5; the match to TRBD2 covers 8 bases. Written as DNA, the CDR3 is TGTGCCATCAGTGAGAAGCGGGAGCTAGAGACCCAGTACTTC. Residues: CAISEKRELETQYF.